What follows are 14 T cell receptor beta chains derived from one specimen sequenced in a study of blood T cell repertoires in COVID-19. The repertoire was sequenced with immunoSEQ multiplex PCR; TCRdb's copy has only in-frame clones and lacks some. In the table there are approximately 300,000 clones, 75% to 90% of which are singletons. Sequenced sample: peripheral blood. The receptors here all came from a man younger than 40 with acute or convalescent COVID-19.

The chain couples TRBV24-1 to TRBJ1-1, with TRBD1 matching over 9 bases. Germline CDR1 KGHDR, CDR2 SFDVKD. The CDR3 is made up of 15 amino acids. The V and J ends lost 9 bases and 5 bases, in that order; junction bases with no gene match: 12. CDR3 protein: CATAHRQGVGTEAFF. The CDR3 DNA sequence: TGTGCCACCGCCCACAGACAGGGGGTTGGAACTGAAGCTTTCTTT.

The V call is TRBV4-2, the J call TRBJ1-2, with D tentatively TRBD1 (6 bases). The germline V gene has CDR1 LGHNA and CDR2 YNFKEQ. V was pared by 0 bases and J by 2 bases, with 16 bases between. The CDR3 sequence is 17 residues long. DNA for the CDR3: TGTGCCAGCAGCCAAGATTTCCAGGACAGTCGAAACTATGGCTACACCTTC. As protein: CASSQDFQDSRNYGYTF.

This rearrangement joins TRBV25-1 to TRBJ1-3, with 9 bases identical to TRBD1. The junction had 2 bases not matched to a gene; V was cut back by 4 bases and J by 4 bases. Germline V gives CDR1 MGHDK, CDR2 SYGVNS. CDR3 length equals 14 residues. This CDR3 reads CASSVGTGGNTIYF. CDR3 nucleotide sequence: TGTGCCAGCAGTGTCGGGACAGGGGGAAACACCATATATTTT.

The genes are TRBV5-1 and TRBJ1-4; D is uncertain. Trimming stripped 1 base from V and 5 bases from J, with 6 bases between. The germline gives CDR1 SGHRS, CDR2 YFSETQ. The CDR3 loop spans 13 amino acids. The CDR3 sequence: CASSLSQNEKLFF. The CDR3 DNA reads TGCGCCAGCAGCTTGTCACAGAATGAAAAACTGTTTTTT.

The chain couples TRBV10-3 to TRBJ1-6; D is undetermined. Trimming took off 8 bases at V and 9 bases at J, with 17 bases between the two ends. Germline CDR1 reads ENHRY; CDR2 reads SYGVKD. CDR3 length: 14 amino acids. CDR3 sequence: CAIGRERFSSPLHF. In DNA, the CDR3 is TGTGCCATCGGGCGGGAGCGCTTTAGTTCACCCCTCCACTTT.

The chain uses TRBV6-5 and TRBJ2-6; D is perhaps TRBD1 (6 bases). V shed 2 bases and J shed 0 bases, with 8 bases lying between them. Germline CDR1 MNHEY, CDR2 SVGAGI. The CDR3 runs to 16 residues. The CDR3 DNA is TGTGCCAGCAGTTACGGACAGAACTCTGGGGCCAACGTCCTGACTTTC. Its translation is CASSYGQNSGANVLTF.

The chain couples TRBV5-1 to TRBJ1-1; TRBD1 is a possible D gene (6 bases). The CDR3 extends over 16 amino acids. Germline loops: CDR1 SGHRS, CDR2 YFSETQ. Trimming removed 0 bases from V and 4 bases from J, with 16 bases in between. CDR3 residues: CASSLAMGARGTEAFF. The CDR3 DNA reads TGCGCCAGCAGCTTGGCCATGGGGGCAAGAGGCACTGAAGCTTTCTTT.

The chain joins TRBV6-5 to TRBJ2-3, with D hard to call. The CDR3 extends over 14 amino acids. The V end was cut by 2 bases, the J end by 0 bases, with 6 bases between. Per germline, CDR1 MNHEY and CDR2 SVGAGI. The DNA for the CDR3 is TGTGCCAGCAGTTACCAGTTAAGCACAGATACGCAGTATTTT. It codes for CASSYQLSTDTQYF.

The chain carries TRBV7-9 and TRBJ1-2; 7 nucleotides line up with TRBD1. From germline, CDR1 is SEHNR and CDR2 FQNEAQ (reference sequence). CDR3 size: 14 residues. V lost 5 bases to trimming and J lost 8 bases; unmatched junction nucleotides: 11. The CDR3 bases are TGTGCCAGCAGCCAAATTCGACAGGGTCAAGGCTACACCTTC. This gives the protein CASSQIRQGQGYTF.

This chain uses TRBV28 with TRBJ2-7; TRBD2 matches 9 bases. The CDR3 length is 17 residues. The germline CDR1 and CDR2 sequences are MDHEN and SYDVKM. V was pared by 3 bases and J by 5 bases, with 14 bases of the junction left unmatched. CDR3 in amino acids: CASSLFGTSGSFNEQYF. In nucleotides, the CDR3 is TGTGCCAGCAGTTTGTTCGGAACTAGCGGGTCCTTTAACGAGCAGTACTTC.

This rearrangement joins TRBV28 to TRBJ1-2, with 11 nucleotides matching TRBD1. CDR1 MDHEN and CDR2 SYDVKM come from the germline V gene. This CDR3 has 15 amino acids. V lost 5 bases and J lost 4; bases outside the gene matches: 6. This CDR3 is CASSPIGTGGYGYTF. The CDR3 region has the DNA TGTGCCAGCAGTCCCATCGGGACAGGGGGCTATGGCTACACCTTC.

The chain combines TRBV28 with TRBJ1-1; D perhaps matches TRBD1 (6 bases). CDR3 length equals 13 residues. Germline CDR1 MDHEN, CDR2 SYDVKM. The V end was cut by 8 bases, the J end by 4 bases, with 14 bases between. For the CDR3, the DNA is TGTGCCAGCTCTAGGACAGCCGGCACTGAAGCTTTCTTT. It codes for CASSRTAGTEAFF.

This chain uses TRBV5-1 with TRBJ2-2; D possibly corresponds to TRBD2 (5 bases). The CDR3 is 15 amino acids. Trimming cost V 1 base and J 3 bases, with 10 bases left between them. Germline CDR1 SGHRS, CDR2 YFSETQ. CDR3 DNA: TGCGCCAGCAGCTTGACGCGGCGGGACACCGGGGAGCTGTTTTTT. Residues: CASSLTRRDTGELFF.

The chain has TRBV28 and TRBJ1-5; TRBD1 matches 7 bases. J gave up 3 bases and V 7 bases, and 6 bases lay outside the gene matches. The CDR3 consists of 14 residues. Germline-derived CDR1 and CDR2 are MDHEN and SYDVKM. DNA for the CDR3: TGTGCCAGCAACCCCGGACAGGACAATCAGCCCCAGCATTTT. Translating gives CASNPGQDNQPQHF.